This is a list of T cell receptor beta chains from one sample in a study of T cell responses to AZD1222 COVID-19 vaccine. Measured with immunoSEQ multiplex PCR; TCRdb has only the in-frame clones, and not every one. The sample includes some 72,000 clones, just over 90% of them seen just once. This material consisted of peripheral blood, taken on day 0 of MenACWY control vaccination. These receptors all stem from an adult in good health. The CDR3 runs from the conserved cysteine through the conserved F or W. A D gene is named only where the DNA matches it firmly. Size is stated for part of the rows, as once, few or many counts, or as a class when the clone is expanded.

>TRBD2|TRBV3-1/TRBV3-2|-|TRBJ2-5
CASSQGSGGAETQYF
TGTGCCAGCAGCCAAGGGAGCGGGGGGGCAGAGACCCAGTACTTC
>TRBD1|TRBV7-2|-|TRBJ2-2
CASSLAGTGTTGELFF
TGTGCCAGCAGCTTAGCCGGGACAGGGACCACCGGGGAGCTGTTTTTT
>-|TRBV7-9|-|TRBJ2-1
CASSVRRTLSLRNNEQFF
TGTGCCAGCAGCGTGCGCCGGACCCTCTCTCTGAGGAACAATGAGCAGTTCTTC
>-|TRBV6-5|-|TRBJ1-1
CASSSQGRHTEAFF
TGTGCCAGCAGTTCACAGGGTCGGCACACTGAAGCTTTCTTT
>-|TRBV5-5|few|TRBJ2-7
CASSEDIYEQYF
TGTGCCAGCAGCGAAGACATCTACGAGCAGTACTTC
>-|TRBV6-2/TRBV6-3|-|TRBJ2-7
CASSYWGNSYEQYF
TGTGCCAGCAGTTACTGGGGCAACTCCTACGAGCAGTACTTC
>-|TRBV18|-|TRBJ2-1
CASSPPQTLTYNEQFF
TGTGCCAGCTCACCACCCCAAACCTTGACCTACAATGAGCAGTTCTTC
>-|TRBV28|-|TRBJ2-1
CASSLSPNEQFF
TGTGCCAGCAGTTTATCCCCCAATGAGCAGTTCTTC
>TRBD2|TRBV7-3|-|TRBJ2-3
CASSASGGADTQYF
TGTGCCAGCAGCGCAAGCGGGGGGGCTGATACGCAGTATTTT
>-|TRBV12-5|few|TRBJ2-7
CASGLVSSEQYF
TGTGCTAGTGGTTTGGTCTCCTCCGAGCAGTACTTC
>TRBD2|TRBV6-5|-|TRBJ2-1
CASTRGGNEQFF
TGTGCCAGCACACGGGGGGGTAATGAGCAGTTCTTC
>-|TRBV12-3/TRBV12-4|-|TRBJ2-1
CASSLVRQGEFF
TGTGCCAGCAGTTTAGTTAGGCAGGGTGAGTTCTTC
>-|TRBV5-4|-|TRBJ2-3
CASSYSGGTDTQYF
TGTGCCAGCAGCTATAGCGGAGGTACAGATACGCAGTATTTT
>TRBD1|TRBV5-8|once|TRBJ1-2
CASSFYRGGYTF
TGTGCCAGCAGCTTCTACAGGGGTGGCTACACCTTC
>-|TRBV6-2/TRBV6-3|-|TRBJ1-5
CASSFEWGAHSNQPQHF
TGTGCCAGCAGTTTTGAGTGGGGGGCTCATAGCAATCAGCCCCAGCATTTT
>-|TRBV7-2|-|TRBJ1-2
CASSAGAGLNYGYTF
TGTGCCAGCAGCGCCGGGGCAGGACTTAACTATGGCTACACCTTC
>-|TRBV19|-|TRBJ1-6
CASTLADNSPLHF
TGTGCCAGTACCCTGGCGGATAATTCACCCCTCCACTTT
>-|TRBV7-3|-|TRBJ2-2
CASSLHPRGAGELFF
TGTGCCAGCAGCTTACATCCCAGGGGAGCCGGGGAGCTGTTTTTT
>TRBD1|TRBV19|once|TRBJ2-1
CASSPDRDSYNEQFF
TGTGCCAGTAGTCCCGACAGGGACTCCTACAATGAGCAGTTCTTC
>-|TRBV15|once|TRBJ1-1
CATSLGAFEEKAFF
TGTGCCACCAGCTTAGGAGCTTTCGAAGAGAAAGCTTTCTTT
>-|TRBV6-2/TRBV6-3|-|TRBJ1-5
CASSNRQVSIQPQHF
TGTGCCAGCAGTAACCGACAGGTATCCATTCAGCCCCAGCATTTT
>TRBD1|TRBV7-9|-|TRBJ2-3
CASSGQGPDTQYF
TGTGCCAGCAGCGGACAGGGGCCAGATACGCAGTATTTT
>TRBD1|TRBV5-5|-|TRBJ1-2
CASSLTGGDRANYGYTF
TGTGCCAGCAGCCTAACTGGAGGGGACAGGGCAAACTATGGCTACACCTTC
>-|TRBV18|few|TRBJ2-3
CASSPPATIGADTQYF
TGTGCCAGCTCACCACCCGCAACGATTGGGGCAGATACGCAGTATTTT
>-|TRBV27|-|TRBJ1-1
CASSLRVELAMNTEAFF
TGTGCCAGCAGTTTGCGGGTCGAGTTGGCCATGAACACTGAAGCTTTCTTT
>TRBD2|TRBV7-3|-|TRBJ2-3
CASSPRTSGGEDTQYF
TGTGCCAGCAGCCCCCGGACTAGCGGGGGGGAGGATACGCAGTATTTT
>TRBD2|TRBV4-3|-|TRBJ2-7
CASSQEGLAGGPSYEQYF
TGCGCCAGCAGCCAAGAGGGACTAGCGGGAGGGCCTAGCTACGAGCAGTACTTC
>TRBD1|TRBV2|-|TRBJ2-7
CASSEDRGPYEQYF
TGTGCCAGCAGTGAAGACAGGGGGCCCTACGAGCAGTACTTC
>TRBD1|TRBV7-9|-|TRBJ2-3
CASSEQGTSTDTQYF
TGTGCCAGCAGCGAACAGGGGACGAGCACAGATACGCAGTATTTT
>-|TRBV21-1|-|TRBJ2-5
CASRPQGSLQTQYF
TGTGCCAGCAGGCCACAGGGGTCCCTTCAGACCCAGTACTTC
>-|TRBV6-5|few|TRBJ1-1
CASTRGGEGNTEAFF
TGTGCCAGCACCCGCGGGGGGGAGGGGAACACTGAAGCTTTCTTT
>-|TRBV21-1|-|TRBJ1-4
CASWRDRGPWREKLFF
TGTGCCAGTTGGCGGGACAGGGGACCATGGCGTGAAAAACTGTTTTTT
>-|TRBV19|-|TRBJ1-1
CASSITGMNTEAFF
TGTGCCAGTAGTATAACAGGGATGAACACTGAAGCTTTCTTT
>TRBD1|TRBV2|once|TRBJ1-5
CASSEEWTGYQPQHF
TGTGCCAGCAGTGAGGAGTGGACAGGCTATCAGCCCCAGCATTTT
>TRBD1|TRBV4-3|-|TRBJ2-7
CASSQGFDRGFPEQYF
TGCGCCAGCAGCCAAGGTTTTGACAGGGGGTTTCCCGAGCAGTACTTC
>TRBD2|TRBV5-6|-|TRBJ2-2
CASSYLAGGTTGELFF
TGTGCCAGCAGCTACTTAGCGGGAGGGACCACCGGGGAGCTGTTTTTT
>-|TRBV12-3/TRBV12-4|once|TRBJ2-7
CASSFNGPYEQYF
TGTGCCAGCAGTTTTAACGGGCCCTACGAGCAGTACTTC
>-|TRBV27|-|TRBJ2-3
CASRQSTDTQYF
TGTGCCAGTCGACAAAGCACAGATACGCAGTATTTT
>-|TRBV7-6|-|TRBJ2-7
CASSRTGPPNRDEQYF
TGTGCCAGCAGCCGAACCGGGCCTCCTAACCGGGACGAGCAGTACTTC
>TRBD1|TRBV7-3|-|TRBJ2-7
CASSSELTGMGRGPDEQYF
TGTGCCAGCAGCTCAGAGCTGACGGGAATGGGCAGGGGGCCGGACGAGCAGTACTTC
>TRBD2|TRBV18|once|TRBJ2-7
CASSPPSSGRAVEQYF
TGTGCCAGCTCACCACCCTCTAGCGGGAGGGCCGTCGAGCAGTACTTC
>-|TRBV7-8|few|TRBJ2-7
CASSLKEGAHRYF
TGTGCCAGCAGCTTAAAGGAGGGGGCGCATCGGTACTTC
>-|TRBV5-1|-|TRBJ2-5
CASSFPGQETQYF
TGCGCCAGCAGCTTCCCCGGGCAAGAGACCCAGTACTTC
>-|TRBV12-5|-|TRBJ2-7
CASGSGLAGIDEQYF
TGTGCTAGTGGTAGCGGGCTTGCAGGGATCGACGAGCAGTACTTC